A single sample is the source of the 11 T cell receptor beta chains below, sequenced in a study of blood T cell repertoires in COVID-19 (dated by TCRdb to 2020 to 2022). Library method: the immunoSEQ multiplex PCR assay. The clones in this table, taken by TCRdb from immuneACCESS, are in-frame only. Not every clone is retained; where verified, under half of the shortfall comes from an unresolved V gene, and the cause of the rest is unknown. Here the sample has about 490,000 clones; around 85% occur a single time. Approximately 2.9% of the sample is taken by the ten largest. Sequenced sample: peripheral blood. The source is a human donor in a cohort sampled during active COVID-19.

V gene TRBV20-1 combines with J gene TRBJ2-7, with unresolved D. The germline V and J ends were trimmed by 3 bases and 1 base, with 16 bases remaining between them. The CDR3 consists of 15 residues. The V gene's germline CDR1 is DFQATT and CDR2 SNEGSKA (reference sequence). CDR3 sequence: CSASNPIFASYEQYF. The CDR3 DNA follows: TGCAGTGCTAGTAATCCGATATTCGCGTCCTACGAGCAGTACTTC.

The V call is TRBV30, the J call TRBJ1-1; 7 positions match TRBD1. The CDR3 contains 12 residues. The trim removed 3 bases at V and 5 bases at J, leaving 3 bases unmatched. The germline gives CDR1 GTSNPN, CDR2 SVGIG (reference sequence). CDR3 protein: CAWRTGKTEAFF. The CDR3 DNA is TGTGCCTGGAGGACAGGGAAGACTGAAGCTTTCTTT.

The chain couples TRBV7-2 to TRBJ1-4, with D unclear. Trimming shortened V by 5 bases and J by 6 bases, and 13 bases separated the two germline ends. Germline CDR1 reads SGHTA; CDR2 reads FQGNSA. The CDR3 is 14 amino acids. CDR3 region: CASSLHMRDEKLFF. CDR3 sequence (DNA): TGTGCCAGCAGCCTCCACATGAGGGATGAAAAACTGTTTTTT.

The rearrangement links TRBV25-1 to TRBJ2-3, with a weak D call TRBD2 (5 bases). The CDR3 has 13 amino acids. CDR1 MGHDK and CDR2 SYGVNS come from the germline V gene. CDR3 sequence: CALTEDFTDTQYF. In DNA form, the CDR3 reads TGTGCTCTCACGGAGGATTTCACAGATACGCAGTATTTT.

On this clone: Other DNA sequences in the sample encode the same CDR3. The chain links TRBV7-3 to TRBJ2-5; TRBD2 matches 12 bases. The V gene end was trimmed by 2 bases and the J gene end by 5 bases; junction bases not matched to a gene: 3. Per the germline V gene, CDR1 is SGHTA and CDR2 is FQGTGA. The CDR3 runs to 15 residues. The CDR3 spells CASSLSSGRGETQYF. As DNA, the CDR3 is TGTGCCAGCAGCTTATCTAGCGGGAGGGGCGAGACCCAGTACTTC.

The rearrangement uses TRBV30 and TRBJ1-2; D is possibly TRBD1 (5 bases). The CDR3 covers 14 residues. V shed 4 bases and J shed 6 bases, with 18 bases lying between them. Germline V gene sequence: CDR1 GTSNPN, CDR2 SVGIG (reference sequence). The CDR3 DNA sequence: TGTGCCTGGATGGGTCGGGGGGACTCCCATGGCTACACCTTC. This codes for CAWMGRGDSHGYTF.

The rearrangement joins TRBV29-1 to TRBJ1-1; 9 nucleotides align to TRBD1. With 1 base clipped from V and 1 base from J, the junction kept 7 bases outside the gene matches. This CDR3 is 16 amino acids long. CDR1 is SQVTM and CDR2 is ANQGSEA in the germline V gene. The DNA for the CDR3 is TGCAGCGTTGAAGGGACCGAGGGACAGGGGAACACTGAAGCTTTCTTT. It translates to CSVEGTEGQGNTEAFF.

The chain combines TRBV19 with TRBJ2-1, with D possibly being TRBD2 (6 bases). Trimming took 6 bases from V and 7 from J, leaving 13 bases between them. Germline lookup yields CDR1 LNHDA and CDR2 SQIVND (reference sequence). The CDR3 totals 13 residues. In DNA form, the CDR3 reads TGTGCCAGTAGCGGGAGTATTCGGAATGAGCAGTTCTTC. This gives the protein CASSGSIRNEQFF.

The chain recombines TRBV6-5 with TRBJ1-1; tentatively, D is TRBD1 (6 bases). Looked up from germline, CDR1 is MNHEY and CDR2 is SVGAGI. CDR3 size: 13 residues. V lost 6 bases and J 4 bases, leaving 12 bases between the germline ends. DNA of the CDR3: TGTGCCAGCAGAAGAACAGGGTTCACTGAAGCTTTCTTT. This encodes CASRRTGFTEAFF.

This clone was seen a single time. This chain uses TRBV5-1 with TRBJ1-1; TRBD1 agrees at 12 bases. CDR1 and CDR2 (germline): SGHRS, YFSETQ. V shed 4 bases, J shed 5 bases, and the junction held 6 bases outside the gene matches. The CDR3 loop spans 15 amino acids. CDR3 DNA: TGCGCCAGCAGCGACCCGGGACAGGGGGCAACTGAAGCTTTCTTT. This encodes CASSDPGQGATEAFF.

The chain uses TRBV4-2 and TRBJ2-3; 7 bases map to TRBD2. CDR1 and CDR2 from the germline V gene are LGHNA and YNFKEQ. The CDR3 extends over 16 amino acids. J gave up 3 bases and V 0 bases, and 6 bases lay outside the gene matches. The CDR3 sequence: CASSQDPGRRTDTQYF. In DNA, the CDR3 is TGTGCCAGCAGCCAAGATCCCGGGAGGCGGACAGATACGCAGTATTTT.